The 7 T cell receptor beta chains listed next were all sequenced from one sample in a study of Ad26.COV2.S vaccination and SARS-CoV-2 variants. Treatment indicated: some 19 received Ad26.COV2.S at low or high dose, single or two shots; 5 received placebo; per-sample allocation not given. Sampling took place 63 days after the first vaccine or placebo injection. Libraries were prepared by immunoSEQ multiplex PCR; TCRdb keeps only in-frame clonotypes and omits some of them. The table lists over 400,000 clones, approximately 90% of them singletons, with under 2% in the top ten. The sample in question was peripheral blood, obtained in a trial of Ad26.COV2.S vaccine versus placebo. The receptors come from a person aged 18-60 years who received the Ad26.COV2.S COVID-19 vaccine or a placebo.

In DNA, the CDR3 is TGTGCCTCCCTCCTAAGGGTGACAGACAAATATGGCTACACCTTC. This gives the protein CASLLRVTDKYGYTF. V usage is TRBV2 and J usage is TRBJ1-2; perhaps TRBD1 as D (5 bases). The CDR3 runs to 15 residues. Germline V gene lookup returns CDR1 SNHLY and CDR2 FYNNEI. The germline V and J ends were trimmed by 11 bases and 5 bases, with 24 bases remaining between them.

The chain combines TRBV5-6 with TRBJ1-1; D gene ambiguous. V was pared by 0 bases and J by 7 bases, with 4 bases between. The germline V gene encodes CDR1 SGHDT and CDR2 YYEEEE. The CDR3 contains 11 residues. The CDR3 bases are TGTGCCAGCAGCTTGGGTCTTGAAGCTTTCTTT. It specifies CASSLGLEAFF. Full variable domain (outside the CDR3, taken from reference TRBV5-6 and TRBJ1-1): DAGVTQSPTHLIKTRGQQVTLRCSPKSGHDTVSWYQQALGQGPQFIFQYYEEEERQRGNFPDRFSGHQFPNYSSELNVNALLLGDSALYLCASSLGLEAFFGQGTRLTVV.

The V gene is TRBV27, the J gene TRBJ2-7; TRBD2 agrees at 8 bases. The CDR3 has 19 residues. Germline CDR1 is MNHEY and CDR2 is SMNVEV (reference sequence). Trimming at V came to 5 bases and at J to 7 bases, leaving 25 bases not matched to a gene. CDR3 DNA: TGTGCCAGCAGTCAAAGATTGCTTGGAATAGCGGGGACGTCTTATGAGCAGTACTTC. It translates to CASSQRLLGIAGTSYEQYF.

This chain uses TRBV7-2 with TRBJ1-2; D unresolved. The ends were cut back, 1 base at V and 3 bases at J, with 15 bases in the middle. The CDR3 is 16 amino acids. Germline-derived CDR1 and CDR2 are SGHTA and FQGNSA. CDR3 coding DNA: TGTGCCAGCAGCTTAGTGGAGTCAGGACCCTACTATGGCTACACCTTC. It yields the protein CASSLVESGPYYGYTF.

In its sample, this clone was seen a few times. The chain employs TRBV27 and TRBJ1-2; possibly TRBD1 for D (6 bases). Trimming removed 3 bases from V and 3 bases from J, with 17 bases in between. The germline V gene has CDR1 MNHEY and CDR2 SMNVEV (reference sequence). The CDR3 runs 16 residues. The chain's CDR3 is CASSFSMGGGDYGYTF. DNA for the CDR3: TGTGCCAGCAGTTTTAGTATGGGTGGGGGCGACTATGGCTACACCTTC.

In its sample, this clone was seen once. The chain joins TRBV15 to TRBJ1-5; 10 positions match TRBD1. Germline V gene lookup returns CDR1 LNHNV and CDR2 YYDKDF (reference sequence). V was pared by 0 bases and J by 6 bases, with 8 bases of the junction left unmatched. The CDR3 sequence is 17 residues long. CDR3 residues: CATSRDRTGGLFQPQHF. The CDR3, as DNA: TGTGCCACCAGCAGAGATCGGACAGGGGGATTGTTTCAGCCCCAGCATTTT.

A remark on this clone: Different DNA sequences within this sample yield the same CDR3. The genes are TRBV5-1 and TRBJ2-3; the D is unclear. The CDR3 sequence is 11 residues long. Trimming pared 0 bases from V and 5 bases from J, leaving 1 base between. Germline CDR1 and CDR2: SGHRS and YFSETQ. The CDR3 nucleotides are TGCGCCAGCAGCTTGGAAGATACGCAGTATTTT. Its translation is CASSLEDTQYF.